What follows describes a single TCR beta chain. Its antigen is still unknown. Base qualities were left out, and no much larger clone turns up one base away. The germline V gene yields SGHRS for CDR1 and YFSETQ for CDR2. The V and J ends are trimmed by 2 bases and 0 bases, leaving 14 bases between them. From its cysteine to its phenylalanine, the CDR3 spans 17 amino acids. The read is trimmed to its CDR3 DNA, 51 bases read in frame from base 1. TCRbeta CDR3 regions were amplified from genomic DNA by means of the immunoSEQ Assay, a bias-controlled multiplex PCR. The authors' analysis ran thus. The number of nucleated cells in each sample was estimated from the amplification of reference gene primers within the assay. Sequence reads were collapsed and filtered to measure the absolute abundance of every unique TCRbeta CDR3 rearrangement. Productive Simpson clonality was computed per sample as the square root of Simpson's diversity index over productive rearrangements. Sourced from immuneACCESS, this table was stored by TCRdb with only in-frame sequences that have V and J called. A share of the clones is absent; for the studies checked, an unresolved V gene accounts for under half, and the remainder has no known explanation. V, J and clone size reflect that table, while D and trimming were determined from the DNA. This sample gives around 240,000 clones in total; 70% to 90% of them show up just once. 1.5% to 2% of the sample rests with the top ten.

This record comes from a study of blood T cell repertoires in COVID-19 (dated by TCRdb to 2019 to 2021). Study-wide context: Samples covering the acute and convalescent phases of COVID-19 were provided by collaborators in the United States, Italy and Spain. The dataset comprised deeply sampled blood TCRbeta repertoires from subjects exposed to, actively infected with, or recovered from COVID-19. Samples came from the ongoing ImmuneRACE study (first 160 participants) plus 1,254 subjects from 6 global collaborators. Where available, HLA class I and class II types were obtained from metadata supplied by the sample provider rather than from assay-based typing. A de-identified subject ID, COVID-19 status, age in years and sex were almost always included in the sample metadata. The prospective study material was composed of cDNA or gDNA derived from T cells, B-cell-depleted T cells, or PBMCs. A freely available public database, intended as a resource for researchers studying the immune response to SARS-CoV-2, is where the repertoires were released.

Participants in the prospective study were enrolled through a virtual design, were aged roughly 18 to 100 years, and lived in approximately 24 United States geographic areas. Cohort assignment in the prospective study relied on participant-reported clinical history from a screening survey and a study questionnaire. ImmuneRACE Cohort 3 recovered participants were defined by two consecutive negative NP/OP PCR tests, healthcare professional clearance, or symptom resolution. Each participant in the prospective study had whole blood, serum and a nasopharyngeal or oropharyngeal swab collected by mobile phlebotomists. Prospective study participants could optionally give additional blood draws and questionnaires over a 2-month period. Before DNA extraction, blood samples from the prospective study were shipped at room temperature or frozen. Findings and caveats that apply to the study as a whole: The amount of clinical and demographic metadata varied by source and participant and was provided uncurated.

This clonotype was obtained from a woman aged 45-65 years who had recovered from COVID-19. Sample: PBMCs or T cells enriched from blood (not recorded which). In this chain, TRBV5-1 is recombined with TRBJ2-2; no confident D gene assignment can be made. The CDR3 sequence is CASSLPPDTANTGELFF. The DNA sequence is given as TGCGCCAGCAGCTTACCGCCAGACACAGCGAACACCGGGGAGCTGTTTTTT.